These T cell receptor beta chains were read from a single sample in a study of blood T cell repertoires in COVID-19. This table comes from immunoSEQ multiplex PCR, and its TCRdb copy is limited to in-frame clones, with some not included. The table lists 400,000 to 500,000 clones, approximately 91% of them singletons. Material for sequencing was PBMCs or T cells enriched from blood (not recorded which). These receptors all stem from a woman aged 18-35 years who had been exposed to COVID-19. CDR3s include the opening cysteine and the closing phenylalanine or tryptophan. The D gene is left open where the match is weak. Expanded clones get a size class; other rows say once, few or many, or leave the size out.

v_gene,j_gene,d_gene,abundance,CDR3aa,CDR3nt
TRBV3-1/TRBV3-2,TRBJ2-3,TRBD1,-,CASSPRTGGDTQYF,TGTGCCAGCAGCCCCCGGACAGGGGGAGATACGCAGTATTTT
TRBV14,TRBJ2-5,TRBD2,-,CASSPGLALGQETQYF,TGTGCCAGCAGCCCAGGACTAGCCTTAGGCCAAGAGACCCAGTACTTC
TRBV29-1,TRBJ1-1,-,-,CSAGHTEAFF,TGCAGCGCTGGACATACGGAAGCTTTCTTT
TRBV6-5,TRBJ2-7,TRBD1,-,CASTDGTGSEQYF,TGTGCCAGCACCGACGGGACAGGAAGCGAGCAGTACTTC
TRBV7-2,TRBJ2-1,-,-,CASSLAPGYDEQFF,TGTGCCAGCAGCTTAGCACCCGGGTACGATGAGCAGTTCTTC
TRBV11-2,TRBJ2-5,-,-,CASSAPDRLDPWGETQYF,TGTGCCAGCAGCGCACCGGACCGACTAGACCCCTGGGGGGAGACCCAGTACTTC
TRBV5-8,TRBJ1-6,-,-,CASSLLFIRGDSPLHF,TGTGCCAGCAGCTTATTATTTATCCGGGGTGATTCACCCCTCCACTTT
TRBV10-3,TRBJ2-7,TRBD1,-,CAISRGQGTYEQYF,TGTGCCATCAGTAGGGGACAGGGGACCTACGAGCAGTACTTC
TRBV6-8,TRBJ2-7,-,-,CASSYRVSYEQYF,TGTGCCAGCAGCTATCGCGTCTCCTACGAGCAGTACTTC
TRBV7-3,TRBJ2-1,-,-,CASSPGVNNEQFF,TGTGCCAGCAGCCCCGGGGTAAACAATGAGCAGTTCTTC
TRBV6-5,TRBJ2-3,-,-,CASSYSQVGRGDTQYF,TGTGCCAGCAGTTACTCACAGGTTGGACGCGGAGATACGCAGTATTTT
TRBV12-3/TRBV12-4,TRBJ1-1,-,once,CASSFRGELEAFF,TGTGCCAGCAGCTTTCGGGGGGAACTCGAAGCTTTCTTT
TRBV6-5,TRBJ1-2,TRBD1,-,CASSTGTGRFYTF,TGTGCCAGCAGCACCGGGACAGGGAGGTTCTACACCTTC
TRBV28,TRBJ2-7,TRBD1,-,CASSRDRERTYEQYF,TGTGCCAGCAGCCGGGACAGGGAACGAACCTACGAGCAGTACTTC
TRBV30,TRBJ2-5,-,-,CALVLAGEETQYF,TGTGCCCTAGTGCTGGCCGGGGAGGAGACCCAGTACTTC
TRBV24-1,TRBJ2-3,-,-,CATSPGRGIMLDTQYF,TGTGCCACCTCCCCCGGCCGGGGAATCATGCTAGATACGCAGTATTTT